This T cell receptor (beta chain) originates from a study of cytomegalovirus exposure and HLA in healthy donors. As for the study in general: A prior study identified approximately 110 million unique TCR beta sequences from 190 million or so T cells. A data release that came early held around 85 million unique TCRs from HLA-typed donors. General study points: Trimming of TCR beta V- and J-genes showed a link, identified in a later analysis, to a missense DCLRE1C variant.

Turning to this clone: What it recognizes is unknown.

The primer mix had 60 Vbeta and 13 Jbeta primers. Clones were sequenced by immunoSEQ multiplex PCR, and TCRdb holds only the in-frame ones, with some missing. The sample lists 60,000 to 75,000 clones, approximately 80% seen once, with roughly 8% in the top ten. Sample: PBMCs. The TCR was taken from a man between 18 and 35 years old in good health and CMV-seropositive.

The CDR3 loop is CASSTGGAGAGELFF. The DNA for the CDR3 is TGCGCCAGCAGCACGGGGGGCGCCGGGGCCGGGGAGCTGTTTTTT. The V gene is TRBV10-1, the J gene TRBJ2-2; maybe TRBD2 (7 bases). The CDR3 is 15 amino acids. Germline loops: CDR1 WNHNN, CDR2 SYGVQD (reference sequence). Trimming took 6 bases from V and 6 from J, leaving 17 bases between them.